The following is a T cell receptor beta chain sequence with its context. Antigen: not known. Time point in this sample: recipient sample about 28 days before transplant, after cytoreduction. The V end was cut by 6 bases, the J end by 3 bases, with 5 bases between. The CDR3 runs to 11 residues. The germline V gene encodes CDR1 MDHEN and CDR2 SYDVKM. Measured with immunoSEQ multiplex PCR; TCRdb has only the in-frame clones, and not every one. The repertoire holds around 80,000 clones, with less than 96% as singletons. This sample was taken from a study of T cell clonotyping in hematopoietic cell transplantation. Overall study: Recipients' pretransplant samples followed cytoreduction. Study-wide results and limits: Broader posttransplant TCR repertoire diversity was predicted by graft donor and pretransplant recipient Inverse Simpson Index values. Pathologically expanded recipient clonotypes increased progressively from day 30 to day 180 as diversity fell.

Material: peripheral blood mononuclear cells, obtained before stem cell transplant. The TCR comes from a woman aged 50 to 65 with acute myeloid leukemia. Some clones in this sample may be carry-over from other donors' samples. The V gene is TRBV28, the J gene TRBJ1-1, with D possibly TRBD1 on 5 matching bases. CDR3 DNA: TGTGCCAGCAGGGGGGACACTGAAGCTTTCTTT. Its protein product is CASRGDTEAFF.